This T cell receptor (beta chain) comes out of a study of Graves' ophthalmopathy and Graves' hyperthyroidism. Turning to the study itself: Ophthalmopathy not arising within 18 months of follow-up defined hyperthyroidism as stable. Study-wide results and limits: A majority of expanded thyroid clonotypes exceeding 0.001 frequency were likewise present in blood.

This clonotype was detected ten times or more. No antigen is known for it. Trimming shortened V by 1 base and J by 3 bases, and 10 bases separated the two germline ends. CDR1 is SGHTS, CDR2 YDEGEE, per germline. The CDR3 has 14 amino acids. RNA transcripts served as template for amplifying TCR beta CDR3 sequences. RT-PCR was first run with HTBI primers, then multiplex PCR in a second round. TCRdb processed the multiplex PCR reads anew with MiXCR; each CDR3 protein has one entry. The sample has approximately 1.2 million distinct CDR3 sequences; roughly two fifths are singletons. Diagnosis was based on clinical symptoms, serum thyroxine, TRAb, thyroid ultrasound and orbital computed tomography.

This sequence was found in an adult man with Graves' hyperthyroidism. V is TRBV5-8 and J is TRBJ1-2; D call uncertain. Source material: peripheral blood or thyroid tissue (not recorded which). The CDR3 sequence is CASSLFQEDYGYTF. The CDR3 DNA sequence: TGTGCCAGCAGCTTGTTCCAGGAAGACTATGGCTACACCTTC.